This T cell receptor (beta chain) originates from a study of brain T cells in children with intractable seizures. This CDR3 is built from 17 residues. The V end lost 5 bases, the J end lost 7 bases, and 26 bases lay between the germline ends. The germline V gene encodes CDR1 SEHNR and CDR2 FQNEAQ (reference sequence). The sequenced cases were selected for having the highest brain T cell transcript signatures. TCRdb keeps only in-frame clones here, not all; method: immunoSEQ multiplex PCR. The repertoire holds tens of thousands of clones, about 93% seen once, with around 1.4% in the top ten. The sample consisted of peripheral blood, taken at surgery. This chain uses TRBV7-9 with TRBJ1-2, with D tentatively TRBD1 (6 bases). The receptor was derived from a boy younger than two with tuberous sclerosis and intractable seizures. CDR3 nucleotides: TGTGCCAGCAGCCTCGGACAGCGATCTCCACCCCCACGTGGCTACACCTTC. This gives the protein CASSLGQRSPPPRGYTF. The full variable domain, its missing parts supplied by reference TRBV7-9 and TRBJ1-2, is DTGVSQNPRHKITKRGQNVTFRCDPISEHNRLYWYRQTLGQGPEFLTYFQNEAQLEKSRLLSDRFSAERPKGSFSTLEIQRTEQGDSAMYLCASSLGQRSPPPRGYTFGSGTRLTVV.